The 11 T cell receptor beta chains listed next were all sequenced from one sample in a study of T cell repertoires in cytomegalovirus infection. TCRdb called the reads again in MiXCR, with one record for every CDR3 protein. The sample records 150,000 to 200,000 distinct CDR3 sequences, roughly 27% being singletons. The sample taken for sequencing was PBMCs. These receptors all stem from a human donor in good health (CMV status not recorded). Some clones in this sample may be carry-over from other donors' samples.

The chain recombines TRBV4-2 with TRBJ2-5; 9 positions agree with TRBD2. V was pared by 0 bases and J by 7 bases, with 12 bases of the junction left unmatched. Per the germline V gene, CDR1 is LGHNA and CDR2 is YNFKEQ. This CDR3 has 17 amino acids. This chain's CDR3 is CASSQDGARGGARTQYF. CDR3 nucleotide sequence: TGTGCCAGCAGCCAAGATGGGGCTCGCGGGGGGGCCAGGACCCAGTACTTC.

V usage is TRBV6-8 and J usage is TRBJ2-5, with 8 bases that match TRBD2. The CDR3 contains 14 residues. With V trimmed by 4 bases and J by 4 bases, 5 bases remained unmatched. Germline loops: CDR1 MNHGY, CDR2 SAAAGT. Here the CDR3 reads CASSFGTRRETQYF. CDR3 DNA: TGTGCCAGCAGTTTCGGGACTAGAAGAGAGACCCAGTACTTC.

The chain has TRBV7-8 and TRBJ2-2; D is perhaps TRBD2 (6 bases). In germline, CDR1 is SGHVS, CDR2 FQNEAQ. This CDR3 contains 15 residues. Trimming stripped 3 bases from V and 6 bases from J, with 14 bases between. The CDR3 DNA reads TGTGCCAGCAGCTTTACGGCTAGCGCCTCCGGGGAGCTGTTTTTT. Its translation is CASSFTASASGELFF.

The V call is TRBV18, the J call TRBJ1-5, with 8 bases identical to TRBD1. This CDR3 has 14 residues. Germline lookup yields CDR1 KGHSH and CDR2 LQKENI. V shed 3 bases, J shed 5 bases, and the junction held 3 bases outside the gene matches. The CDR3 here is CASSPGQGDQPQHF. In nucleotides, the CDR3 is TGTGCCAGCTCACCTGGACAGGGCGATCAGCCCCAGCATTTT. The entire variable domain, with the rest obtained from reference TRBV18 and TRBJ1-5, is as follows: NAGVMQNPRHLVRRRGQEARLRCSPMKGHSHVYWYRQLPEEGLKFMVYLQKENIIDESGMPKERFSAEFPKEGPSILRIQQVVRGDSAAYFCASSPGQGDQPQHFGDGTRLSIL.

The chain uses TRBV7-3 and TRBJ1-2; D gene ambiguous. Trimming stripped 5 bases from V and 0 bases from J, with 7 bases between. The germline V gene encodes CDR1 SGHTA and CDR2 FQGTGA. CDR3 size: 13 residues. The CDR3 region has the DNA TGTGCCAGCAGCAGAGTCGCTAACTATGGCTACACCTTC. This translates into CASSRVANYGYTF.

The gene calls are TRBV7-2 and TRBJ2-3; D may match TRBD1 or TRBD2 (7 bases each). CDR1 and CDR2 from the germline V gene are SGHTA and FQGNSA. The CDR3 totals 16 residues. V lost 0 bases and J lost 5, with 15 bases in between. The DNA for the CDR3 is TGTGCCAGCAGCTTAGCGGGAGGGGGCGGAATAGATACGCAGTATTTT. This translates into CASSLAGGGGIDTQYF. Complete variable domain (other parts from reference TRBV7-2 and TRBJ2-3): GAGVSQSPSNKVTEKGKDVELRCDPISGHTALYWYRQSLGQGLEFLIYFQGNSAPDKSGLPSDRFSAERTGGSVSTLTIQRTQQEDSAVYLCASSLAGGGGIDTQYFGPGTRLTVL.

The sample holds a few counts of this clonotype. The V and J genes are TRBV18 and TRBJ1-1, with no clear D. CDR1 and CDR2 from the germline V gene are KGHSH and LQKENI. V lost 0 bases and J lost 2, with 10 bases in between. The CDR3 loop spans 15 amino acids. CDR3 loop: CASSPPRDGNTEAFF. In DNA, the CDR3 is TGTGCCAGCTCACCACCGAGGGATGGTAACACTGAAGCTTTCTTT.

This chain connects TRBV10-3 to TRBJ2-1, with TRBD1 matching 11 bases. The J segment lost 10 bases and the V segment lost 8 bases, leaving 4 bases of the junction unmatched. The CDR3 is 12 amino acids. Germline V lookup: CDR1 ENHRY, CDR2 SYGVKD. CDR3 nucleotide sequence: TGTGCCATCGGGGACAGGGGGAACGAGCAGTTCTTC. It yields the protein CAIGDRGNEQFF.

A note on this clonotype: A much larger clonotype is one base distant, so this may be a read error. The rearrangement uses TRBV7-2 and TRBJ2-1; 7 bases agree with TRBD1. This CDR3 region has 13 residues. Germline assignment: CDR1 SGHTA and CDR2 FQGNSA. The junction had 3 bases not matched to a gene; V was cut back by 5 bases and J by 5 bases. As DNA, the CDR3 is TGTGCCAGCAGCCGGGGACAGCACAATGAGCAGTTCTTC. Translated, it gives CASSRGQHNEQFF. Looking up the rest from reference TRBV7-2 and TRBJ2-1 gives the full variable domain: GAGVSQSPSNKVTEKGKDVELRCDPISGHTALYWYRQSLGQGLEFLIYFQGNSAPDKSGLPSDRFSAERTGGSVSTLTIQRTQQEDSAVYLCASSRGQHNEQFFGPGTRLTVL.

The rearrangement joins TRBV7-3 to TRBJ1-2, with a possible D match to TRBD1 (6 bases). Trimming took off 2 bases at V and 3 bases at J, with 10 bases between the two ends. Germline V gene data show CDR1 as SGHTA and CDR2 as FQGTGA. The CDR3 contains 14 residues. The CDR3 DNA is TGTGCCAGCAGCTTAGGGGGGGCCGACTATGGCTACACCTTC. Amino acid sequence: CASSLGGADYGYTF.

This clonotype was observed a few times. The chain uses TRBV7-8 and TRBJ1-1, with TRBD1 as a possible D gene (6 bases). CDR1 and CDR2 (germline): SGHVS, FQNEAQ. CDR3 length equals 15 residues. V lost 4 bases and J lost 4, with 16 bases in between. CDR3: CASSSSTGWSTEAFF. CDR3 sequence (DNA): TGTGCCAGCAGCTCCAGCACAGGGTGGAGCACTGAAGCTTTCTTT.